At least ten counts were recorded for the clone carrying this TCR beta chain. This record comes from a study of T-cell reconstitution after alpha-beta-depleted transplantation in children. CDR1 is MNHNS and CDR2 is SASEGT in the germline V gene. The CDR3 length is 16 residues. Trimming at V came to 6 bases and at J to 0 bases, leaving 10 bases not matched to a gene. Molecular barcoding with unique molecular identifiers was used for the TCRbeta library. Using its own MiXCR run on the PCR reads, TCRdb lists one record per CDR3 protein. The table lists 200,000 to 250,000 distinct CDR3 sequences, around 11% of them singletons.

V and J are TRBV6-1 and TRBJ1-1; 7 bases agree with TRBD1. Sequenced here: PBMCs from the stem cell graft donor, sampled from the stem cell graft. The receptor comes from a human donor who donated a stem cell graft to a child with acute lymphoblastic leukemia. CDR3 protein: CASRDPGQLMNTEAFF. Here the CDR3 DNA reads TGTGCCAGCAGGGACCCGGGACAGCTCATGAACACTGAAGCTTTCTTT.